The present T cell receptor (beta chain) was sequenced within a study of human T cells and chemical hapten exposure. Specified time point: pre-sensitization, week 0. The treatment was: therapeutic diphenylcyclopropenone sensitization with weekly scalp DPC. The library tagged individual cDNA molecules with unique molecular identifiers. TCRdb called the RACE reads again in MiXCR, with one record for every CDR3 protein. The repertoire holds 350,000 to 400,000 distinct CDR3 sequences, with 5.1% as singletons. This clonotype has more than one count but fewer than ten. A read error may account for a junction end that differs from germline. The sequence was obtained from a woman aged 45-60 years with alopecia areata. Some clones in this sample may be carry-over from other donors' samples. Specimen: whole blood, collected in connection with sensitization to the hapten diphenylcyclopropenone (DPC).

The CDR3 DNA is TGTGCCAGCACCTTAGGACAGAGCAATCAGCCCCAGCATTTT. Its translation is CASTLGQSNQPQHF. V usage is TRBV7-9 and J usage is TRBJ1-5; D is possibly TRBD1 (6 bases). Germline CDR1 is SEHNR and CDR2 is FQNEAQ (reference sequence). This CDR3 spans 14 amino acids.